These T cell receptor beta chains were read from a single sample in a study of shared clonotypes between healthy human individuals. TCRdb's copy holds only in-frame clones and misses some; the assay was immunoSEQ multiplex PCR. Found here are 1,100,000 or so clones, 78% of them singletons; the top ten hold 0.52%. The specimen was memory CD4+ T cells from PBMCs. The receptors here all came from a man aged 18 to 29 in good health. Some clones in this sample may be carry-over from other donors' samples. Both conserved end residues are part of each CDR3. A D gene is named only where the DNA matches it firmly. Clone size, where shown, is once, few, many, or a class for clones that have expanded.

CASQLGARAGGNEQFF TGTGCCAGCCAACTGGGGGCTAGGGCGGGAGGCAATGAGCAGTTCTTC TRBJ2-1 NA TRBD2 TRBV7-9
CASSPQASQTYEQYF TGTGCCAGCAGCCCCCAGGCTAGCCAAACCTACGAGCAGTACTTC TRBJ2-7 once NA TRBV5-5
CATAPGLTYEQYF TGTGCCACCGCCCCTGGGCTCACCTACGAGCAGTACTTC TRBJ2-7 few NA TRBV7-2
CSVAPTPLAKNIQYF TGCAGCGTTGCACCGACCCCTCTAGCCAAAAACATTCAGTACTTC TRBJ2-4 NA NA TRBV29-1
CASTRGTGNTEAFF TGTGCCAGCACTCGCGGCACAGGGAACACTGAAGCTTTCTTT TRBJ1-1 NA NA TRBV2
CASSLAGLGGNTIYF TGTGCCAGCAGCTTAGCCGGGTTAGGTGGAAACACCATATATTTT TRBJ1-3 NA NA TRBV7-2
CASSLHGNTEAFF TGTGCCAGCAGCTTACATGGGAACACTGAAGCTTTCTTT TRBJ1-1 NA NA TRBV7-3
CASIPAGGGNTIYF TGTGCCAGCATCCCTGCCGGGGGCGGAAACACCATATATTTT TRBJ1-3 NA NA TRBV6-5
CASSPTGAGANVLTF TGTGCCAGCAGCCCGACAGGGGCTGGGGCCAACGTCCTGACTTTC TRBJ2-6 few TRBD1 TRBV6-5
CASSFQGVSGELFF TGCGCCAGCAGCTTCCAGGGTGTGTCCGGGGAGCTGTTTTTT TRBJ2-2 NA NA TRBV5-1
CASYDRNTEAFF TGTGCCAGCTATGATCGGAACACTGAAGCTTTCTTT TRBJ1-1 few NA TRBV28
CASSSDRVGTGELFF TGTGCCAGCAGCTCCGACAGGGTAGGAACCGGGGAGCTGTTTTTT TRBJ2-2 NA TRBD1 TRBV7-2
CASSSPGQKYEQYF TGTGCCAGCAGTTCGCCCGGGCAAAAGTACGAGCAGTACTTC TRBJ2-7 NA NA TRBV27
CASREMGGSKGDEQFF TGTGCCAGCAGGGAGATGGGCGGGAGCAAAGGCGATGAGCAGTTCTTC TRBJ2-1 NA TRBD2 TRBV2
CASSVVPQGTEAFF TGTGCCAGCAGCGTCGTGCCCCAAGGTACTGAAGCTTTCTTT TRBJ1-1 NA NA TRBV9
CAWSGRHTGGYTF TGTGCCTGGAGTGGACGGCATACTGGTGGCTACACCTTC TRBJ1-2 few NA TRBV30
CASSGRDYYGEQYF TGTGCCAGCAGTGGCCGGGACTACTATGGTGAGCAGTACTTC TRBJ2-7 NA TRBD2 TRBV6-1
CAWSERATSGRGYF TGTGCCTGGAGTGAGAGGGCAACTAGCGGGAGGGGGTACTTC TRBJ2-7 once TRBD2 TRBV30
CASSTGGEGVPYGYTF TGTGCCAGCAGCACTGGGGGGGAGGGGGTCCCCTATGGCTACACCTTC TRBJ1-2 NA NA TRBV28
CASSLLAIPYNEQFF TGTGCCAGCAGCTTACTAGCTATTCCCTACAATGAGCAGTTCTTC TRBJ2-1 NA NA TRBV9
CASTPGALPNYGYTF TGCGCCAGCACCCCAGGGGCACTACCTAACTATGGCTACACCTTC TRBJ1-2 NA NA TRBV5-1
CSVPIAGGPGNEQFF TGCAGCGTTCCTATAGCGGGAGGGCCAGGTAATGAGCAGTTCTTC TRBJ2-1 NA TRBD2 TRBV29-1
CATSRELASNEQFF TGTGCCACCAGCAGAGAACTAGCGTCGAATGAGCAGTTCTTC TRBJ2-1 NA TRBD2 TRBV15
CASSRLAGTYNEQFF TGTGCCAGCAGTCGACTAGCGGGGACCTACAATGAGCAGTTCTTC TRBJ2-1 NA TRBD2 TRBV6-5
CASSTPGGVYGYTF TGTGCCAGCTCAACTCCAGGGGGCGTATATGGCTACACCTTC TRBJ1-2 NA TRBD1 TRBV18
CASSEIRLAGVKNEQFF TGTGCCAGCAGTGAAATTCGTCTAGCGGGAGTCAAAAATGAGCAGTTCTTC TRBJ2-1 NA TRBD2 TRBV2
CASSLDRGIFSYEQYF TGCGCCAGCAGCTTAGACAGGGGGATCTTCTCCTACGAGCAGTACTTC TRBJ2-7 NA TRBD1 TRBV5-1
CASSPGTDWANVLTF TGTGCCAGCAGCCCTGGGACAGACTGGGCCAACGTCCTGACTTTC TRBJ2-6 NA TRBD1 TRBV7-9
CASSSTASSYEQYF TGTGCCAGCAGTTCCACCGCAAGCTCCTACGAGCAGTACTTC TRBJ2-7 NA NA TRBV6-5
CASSQGGYGNTIYF TGTGCCAGCAGTCAGGGAGGTTATGGAAACACCATATATTTT TRBJ1-3 NA NA TRBV28
CASSQPRDSTYEQYF TGTGCCAGCTCCCAACCACGTGACAGTACCTACGAGCAGTACTTC TRBJ2-7 few NA TRBV19
CASSSRASGRGPYNEQFF TGTGCCAGCAGCTCAAGGGCTAGCGGGAGGGGCCCCTACAATGAGCAGTTCTTC TRBJ2-1 many TRBD2 TRBV11-2
CASSVGTYTDTQYF TGTGCCAGCAGCGTCGGGACCTACACAGATACGCAGTATTTT TRBJ2-3 NA NA TRBV9
CASSLSASGDTQYF TGCGCCAGCAGCTTGTCGGCGTCGGGGGATACGCAGTATTTT TRBJ2-3 NA NA TRBV5-1
CASSLAGGVQYF TGTGCCAGCAGCTTAGCAGGAGGCGTGCAGTACTTC TRBJ2-7 NA NA TRBV5-6
CASSLGGQGNQPQHF TGTGCCAGCAGCTTAGGTGGGCAGGGAAATCAGCCCCAGCATTTT TRBJ1-5 NA NA TRBV7-6
CASSPGTGMNTEAFF TGTGCCAGCTCACCAGGGACAGGCATGAACACTGAAGCTTTCTTT TRBJ1-1 NA TRBD1 TRBV18
CASAKTSGTDTQYF TGTGCCAGCGCCAAGACTAGCGGCACAGATACGCAGTATTTT TRBJ2-3 NA TRBD2 TRBV7-3
CASRIGRNSNEKLFF TGTGCCAGCCGAATAGGACGGAATTCTAATGAAAAACTGTTTTTT TRBJ1-4 few NA TRBV6-5
CASYTGGAGTEAFF TGCGCCAGCTACACAGGGGGCGCGGGCACTGAAGCTTTCTTT TRBJ1-1 few TRBD1 TRBV5-1
CASTLAGGNTEAFF TGTGCCAGCACCTTGGCCGGAGGGAACACTGAAGCTTTCTTT TRBJ1-1 NA NA TRBV5-4
CASSERLYEQYF TGTGCCAGCAGTGAGAGGCTCTACGAGCAGTACTTC TRBJ2-7 NA NA TRBV6-1
CASSHTGIEKLFF TGTGCCAGCAGCCACACAGGGATTGAAAAACTGTTTTTT TRBJ1-4 few NA TRBV6-1
CASSYQDQLEAFF TGTGCCAGCAGCTACCAAGATCAGTTAGAAGCTTTCTTT TRBJ1-1 few NA TRBV5-8
CASSLGKGRPQHF TGTGCCAGCAGCTTAGGCAAGGGGAGGCCCCAGCATTTT TRBJ1-5 many NA TRBV13
CASSGPRTGPTGANVLTF TGTGCCAGTAGTGGACCGAGGACAGGTCCCACCGGGGCCAACGTCCTGACTTTC TRBJ2-6 NA TRBD1 TRBV19
CASRRQGAETQYF TGTGCCAGCAGGAGACAGGGTGCGGAGACCCAGTACTTC TRBJ2-5 NA TRBD1 TRBV28
CASRFTGVDTEAFF TGTGCCAGCCGATTTACAGGGGTGGACACTGAAGCTTTCTTT TRBJ1-1 NA TRBD1 TRBV7-8
CASSWTVSTIYF TGTGCCAGCAGTTGGACGGTTAGCACCATATATTTT TRBJ1-3 NA NA TRBV28
CASSLARTSGSYNEQFF TGTGCCAGCAGCTTAGCAAGGACTAGCGGATCCTACAATGAGCAGTTCTTC TRBJ2-1 NA TRBD2 TRBV7-9
CASRARLAGTNNEQFF TGCGCCAGCAGGGCAAGACTAGCGGGAACGAACAATGAGCAGTTCTTC TRBJ2-1 NA TRBD2 TRBV4-1
CASSMRESVKQYF TGTGCCAGCAGTATGCGGGAGTCAGTTAAGCAGTACTTC TRBJ2-7 NA TRBD2 TRBV6-1
CASRTRGDSGANVLTF TGTGCCAGTAGGACCAGGGGGGACTCTGGGGCCAACGTCCTGACTTTC TRBJ2-6 NA NA TRBV19